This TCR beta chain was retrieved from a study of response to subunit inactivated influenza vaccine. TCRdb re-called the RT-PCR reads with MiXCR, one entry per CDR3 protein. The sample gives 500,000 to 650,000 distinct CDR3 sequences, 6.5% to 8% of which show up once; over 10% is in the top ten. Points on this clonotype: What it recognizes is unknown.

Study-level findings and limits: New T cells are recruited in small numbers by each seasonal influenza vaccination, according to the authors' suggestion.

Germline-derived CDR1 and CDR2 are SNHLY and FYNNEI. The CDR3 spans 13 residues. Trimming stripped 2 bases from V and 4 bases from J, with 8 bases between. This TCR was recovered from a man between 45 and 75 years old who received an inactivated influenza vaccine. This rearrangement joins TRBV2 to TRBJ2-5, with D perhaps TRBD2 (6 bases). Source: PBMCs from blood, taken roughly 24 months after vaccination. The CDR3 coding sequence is TGTGCCAGCAGTGAATTGGAGGGAGAGACCCAGTACTTC. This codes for CASSELEGETQYF.